This T cell receptor (beta chain) originates from a study of graft-versus-host responses after intestinal transplantation. On the study more broadly: Recipients got multivisceral, liver-intestinal, or isolated intestinal transplants. Every recipient underwent anti-thymocyte globulin induction, then tacrolimus and steroids for three to four years. The study, taken as a whole, reports: Recipient marrow contained GvH clones, some of which appeared first in ileum or blood. Across patients carrying graft-donor T cell macrochimerism, allografts held high graft-versus-host to host-versus-graft clonal ratios.

Using immunoSEQ multiplex PCR, the repertoire was profiled, and TCRdb retains in-frame clones only, with some absent. The sample has about 90,000 clones, roughly 93% seen once. Concerning this clone itself: The antigen is undetermined.

This clonotype was sampled from a human donor who was the organ donor for an intestinal transplant. Sequencing used unstimulated CD8+ T cells sorted from spleen or lymph node cells, obtained before transplant.

In DNA, the CDR3 is TGTGCCAGCAGCTCCGGAACAGGGGCCAATGAGCAGTTCTTC. It encodes CASSSGTGANEQFF. The rearrangement joins TRBV7-9 to TRBJ2-1; TRBD1 agrees at 7 bases. CDR3 length: 14 amino acids. V shed 4 bases, J shed 6 bases, and the junction held 6 bases outside the gene matches. Germline V gene sequence: CDR1 SEHNR, CDR2 FQNEAQ (reference sequence).